Shown below are 4 T cell receptor beta chains from a single sample sequenced in a study of T cell responses to AZD1222 COVID-19 vaccine. Measured with immunoSEQ multiplex PCR; TCRdb has only the in-frame clones, and not every one. The table lists 150,000 to 200,000 clones, roughly 90% of them singletons. The sequenced sample was peripheral blood, obtained 28 days after the second AZD1222 dose. Receptors were obtained from an adult who received the AZD1222 COVID-19 vaccine.

This chain links TRBV6-2 or TRBV6-3 with TRBJ1-2; D is ambiguous. The germline gives CDR1 MNHEY, CDR2 SVGEGT. The CDR3 is 12 amino acids. V was clipped by 4 bases and J by 7 bases, with 10 bases between them. This CDR3 reads CASSFGEVGYTF. The CDR3 bases are TGTGCCAGCAGTTTTGGTGAGGTTGGCTACACCTTC.

This sequence joins TRBV29-1 and TRBJ2-1; 10 positions agree with TRBD2. J lost 6 bases, V lost 3 bases, and 5 bases had no gene match. Looked up from germline, CDR1 is SQVTM and CDR2 is ANQGSEA. The CDR3 is made up of 14 amino acids. The CDR3 sequence is CSVEERGGLNEQFF. CDR3 coding DNA: TGCAGCGTTGAGGAGCGGGGGGGCCTCAATGAGCAGTTCTTC.

This clone was recorded once. The rearrangement links TRBV7-7 to TRBJ1-3, with D unclear. Per the germline V gene, CDR1 is SSHAT and CDR2 is FNYEAQ (reference sequence). The CDR3 is made up of 13 amino acids. Trimming took 5 bases from V and 7 from J, leaving 12 bases between them. CDR3 in amino acids: CASSQGLENTIYF. DNA for the CDR3: TGTGCCAGCAGCCAAGGGTTGGAGAACACCATATATTTT.

The gene calls are TRBV29-1 and TRBJ1-1, with a weak D call TRBD1 (6 bases). This CDR3 has 16 residues. Per germline, CDR1 SQVTM and CDR2 ANQGSEA. The V and J ends lost 5 bases and 0 bases respectively, with 19 bases between them. In DNA, the CDR3 is TGCAGCGTTCAACCCCAAAGGGGGGCAATGAACACTGAAGCTTTCTTT. Protein sequence: CSVQPQRGAMNTEAFF.